This T cell receptor beta chain was sequenced in a study of T-cell memory formation after mild COVID-19. The wider study: Largely donor-specific TCR clusters were found.

In its sample, this clonotype was seen a few times. Using its own MiXCR run on the 5' RACE reads, TCRdb lists one record per CDR3 protein. The sample holds some 210,000 distinct CDR3 sequences, 27% seen once. Between the trimmed V and J ends, which lost 2 bases and 3 bases, there was a span of 12 bases. Germline loops: CDR1 SGHRS, CDR2 YFSETQ. The CDR3 length is 15 residues. The chain joins TRBV5-1 to TRBJ1-5; the D gene is possibly TRBD1 (6 bases). The sequence was collected from an adult woman who had mild COVID-19 (a few samples of this study predate the infection). Cell type and time point are not known. The specimen sequenced was PBMCs or a T cell subset sorted from them (not recorded which). This chain's CDR3 is CASSFGTQNNQPQHF. As DNA, the CDR3 is TGCGCCAGCAGCTTCGGGACACAAAACAATCAGCCCCAGCATTTT.